A single sample gave rise to the 25 T cell receptor beta chains below, sequenced in a study of blood T cell repertoires in COVID-19. The table came from immunoSEQ multiplex PCR; TCRdb's copy has only in-frame clones and leaves some out. Seen here are around 200,000 clones, about four fifths observed once, and the top ten hold approximately 6.5%. The sequenced sample was peripheral blood. Receptors were obtained from a woman aged 40 to 49 with acute or convalescent COVID-19.

This clone showed up many times. The J gene is TRBJ2-7, the V gene TRBV29-1; 10 bases line up with TRBD2. The CDR3 contains 16 residues. From germline, CDR1 is SQVTM and CDR2 ANQGSEA. The V gene end was trimmed by 2 bases and the J gene end by 4 bases; junction bases not matched to a gene: 11. As DNA, the CDR3 is TGCAGCGTTGAATCGGCGGCTAGCGGGAGTCGGTACGAGCAGTACTTC. It codes for CSVESAASGSRYEQYF.

This chain uses TRBV4-2 with TRBJ1-3; the D gene is possibly TRBD1 (5 bases). Germline V gene sequence: CDR1 LGHNA, CDR2 YNFKEQ. Trimming stripped 1 base from V and 3 bases from J, with 13 bases between. This CDR3 is 16 amino acids long. CDR3 residues: CASSQGAGQGGNTIYF. The DNA of the CDR3 is TGTGCCAGCAGCCAAGGAGCCGGGCAGGGTGGAAACACCATATATTTT.

In nucleotides, the CDR3 is TGTGCCAGTCAACCGCCGGGACAGGGGATTAATTCACCCCTCCACTTT. Translated: CASQPPGQGINSPLHF. This chain connects TRBV28 to TRBJ1-6; 10 bases align to TRBD1. V shed 9 bases, J shed 6 bases, and the junction held 11 bases outside the gene matches. Germline V CDR1 and CDR2: MDHEN, SYDVKM. This CDR3 spans 16 amino acids.

The chain employs TRBV6-5 and TRBJ2-1; possibly TRBD1 for D (5 bases). Trimming cost V 6 bases and J 5 bases, with 11 bases left between them. This CDR3 contains 13 residues. The germline gives CDR1 MNHEY, CDR2 SVGAGI. The CDR3 DNA reads TGTGCCAGCAGAGGGGCAGCTAACAATGAGCAGTTCTTC. Amino acids: CASRGAANNEQFF.

The gene calls are TRBV2 and TRBJ1-1, with a tentative D call TRBD1 (5 bases). The germline gives CDR1 SNHLY, CDR2 FYNNEI. The length of the CDR3 is 13 residues. V lost 3 bases and J lost 0, with 5 bases in between. The CDR3, as DNA: TGTGCCAGCAGTGACAGGGTGAACACTGAAGCTTTCTTT. Protein sequence: CASSDRVNTEAFF.

The chain recombines TRBV6-1 with TRBJ1-4, with TRBD1 matching 8 bases. V was clipped by 4 bases and J by 8 bases; unmatched bases: 12. The CDR3 length is 16 residues. CDR1 is MNHNS, CDR2 SASEGT, per germline. DNA of the CDR3: TGTGCCAGCAGTGTGGTCGCGACAGGGGCGGAGGAAAAACTGTTTTTT. It codes for CASSVVATGAEEKLFF.

The chain employs TRBV12-1 and TRBJ2-7; TRBD2, the D gene given by the table, was not confirmed from the DNA. TRBV12-1 counts as a pseudogene. CDR3 length: 12 residues. The chain's CDR3 is CASSPTGYEQYF. For the CDR3, the DNA is TGTGCCAGCAGCCCGACGGGCTACGAGCAGTACTTC.

With respect to this clone: This same CDR3 is encoded by further DNA sequences in the sample. The rearrangement uses TRBV27 and TRBJ2-7; 8 positions agree with TRBD1. J was trimmed by 3 bases and V by 5 bases; bases with no gene match: 3. The germline V gene has CDR1 MNHEY and CDR2 SMNVEV (reference sequence). CDR3 length: 13 residues. The CDR3 nucleotides are TGTGCCAGCAGTCTAGGGACAGGCTACGAGCAGTACTTC. Residues: CASSLGTGYEQYF.

This chain links TRBV6-5 with TRBJ1-4; TRBD1 matches at 7 bases. The CDR3 runs 14 residues. Losses at the gene ends were 5 bases for V and 5 bases for J; bases not matched to a gene: 5. Germline CDR1 MNHEY, CDR2 SVGAGI. In DNA, the CDR3 is TGTGCCAGCAGTCTGGACAGGCAGAATGAAAAACTGTTTTTT. It encodes CASSLDRQNEKLFF.

CDR3 in DNA: TGTGCCAGCAGCCAAGGGGGACTAGCGGCCCAAGAGACCCAGTACTTC. Protein: CASSQGGLAAQETQYF. The chain joins TRBV4-2 to TRBJ2-5; the match to TRBD2 covers 11 bases. The CDR3 length is 16 residues. Unmatched junction bases numbered 2, after V lost 1 base and J lost 1 base. The germline CDR1 and CDR2 sequences are LGHNA and YNFKEQ.

The chain recombines TRBV5-1 with TRBJ1-3; the D gene is possibly TRBD1 (5 bases). V lost 0 bases to trimming and J lost 2 bases, with 6 bases between them. The CDR3 sequence is 14 residues long. The germline gives CDR1 SGHRS, CDR2 YFSETQ. The DNA for the CDR3 is TGCGCCAGCAGCTTGGGCAGGGCTGGAAACACCATATATTTT. Its translation: CASSLGRAGNTIYF.

The chain couples TRBV9 to TRBJ2-2; D may be TRBD2 (6 bases). Germline CDR1 is SGDLS and CDR2 is YYNGEE. The CDR3 consists of 18 residues. V gave up 0 bases and J gave up 1 base, with 16 bases separating them. CDR3 amino acids: CASSVGGSGPRNTGELFF. CDR3 in DNA: TGTGCCAGCAGCGTAGGGGGTAGCGGTCCCCGGAACACCGGGGAGCTGTTTTTT.

The V gene is TRBV5-1, the J gene TRBJ2-5; D not resolved. Germline V gene data show CDR1 as SGHRS and CDR2 as YFSETQ. This CDR3 contains 14 residues. The V end lost 1 base, the J end lost 2 bases, and 9 bases lay between the germline ends. The CDR3 region is CASSLKQLQETQYF. The CDR3 DNA is TGCGCCAGCAGCTTGAAACAGTTACAAGAGACCCAGTACTTC.

This rearrangement joins TRBV6-4 to TRBJ2-7; D perhaps matches TRBD1 (5 bases). Germline loops: CDR1 MRHNA, CDR2 SNTAGT. The CDR3 runs 14 residues. Trimming shortened V by 0 bases and J by 7 bases, and 13 bases separated the two germline ends. The CDR3 DNA follows: TGTGCCAGCAGTGACTCGGCAGCCCCAGGGGAGCAGTACTTC. This codes for CASSDSAAPGEQYF.

V and J are TRBV28 and TRBJ2-2; 7 bases are shared with TRBD1. The CDR3 extends over 14 amino acids. Germline CDR1 MDHEN, CDR2 SYDVKM. Unmatched junction bases numbered 4, after V lost 6 bases and J lost 3 bases. The CDR3 DNA is TGTGCCAGCAGGTACAGGGGTGACACCGGGGAGCTGTTTTTT. Protein sequence: CASRYRGDTGELFF.

The V call is TRBV7-2, the J call TRBJ2-1, with D maybe TRBD2 (6 bases). The CDR3 totals 14 residues. Trimming pared 6 bases from V and 10 bases from J, leaving 19 bases between. The germline gives CDR1 SGHTA, CDR2 FQGNSA. CDR3 amino acids: CASSPRRGTGEQFF. Written as DNA, the CDR3 is TGTGCCAGCAGTCCCCGCCGCGGGACGGGGGAGCAGTTCTTC.

The V gene is TRBV19, the J gene TRBJ1-1; TRBD1 might be the D (6 bases). The V and J ends lost 5 bases and 4 bases respectively, with 11 bases between them. CDR3 length: 13 amino acids. CDR1 and CDR2 (germline): LNHDA, SQIVND (reference sequence). CDR3 sequence: CASSATGRTEAFF. The CDR3 DNA reads TGTGCCAGTAGTGCCACAGGGCGCACTGAAGCTTTCTTT.

The gene calls are TRBV6-1 and TRBJ2-7; D not resolved. Germline V gene data show CDR1 as MNHNS and CDR2 as SASEGT. The ends were cut back, 2 bases at V and 4 bases at J, with 3 bases in the middle. This CDR3 comprises 11 residues. The CDR3 coding sequence is TGTGCCAGCAGTGAACAGTACGAGCAGTACTTC. Amino acids: CASSEQYEQYF.

This rearrangement joins TRBV11-2 to TRBJ1-1; D gene uncertain. This CDR3 is built from 13 residues. Per germline, CDR1 SGHAT and CDR2 FQNNGV. V was pared by 5 bases and J by 8 bases, with 15 bases between. The CDR3 reads CASSPPLTYEAFF. CDR3 bases: TGTGCCAGCAGCCCACCCCTGACTTACGAAGCTTTCTTT.

This chain links TRBV7-2 with TRBJ2-1; 11 nucleotides line up with TRBD1. The CDR3 covers 15 residues. Germline values: CDR1 SGHTA, CDR2 FQGNSA. V trimming: 6 bases; J trimming: 5 bases; junction bases outside the gene matches: 6. CDR3 loop: CASRRGTGGHNEQFF. The CDR3, as DNA: TGTGCCAGCAGGCGGGGGACAGGGGGTCACAATGAGCAGTTCTTC.

This sequence joins TRBV9 and TRBJ2-6, with D unclear. The CDR3 consists of 12 residues. In germline, CDR1 is SGDLS, CDR2 YYNGEE. V was clipped by 5 bases and J by 9 bases, with 9 bases between them. Written as DNA, the CDR3 is TGTGCCAGCAGACAGCCCCTCAACGTCCTGACTTTC. The encoded protein is CASRQPLNVLTF. Full variable domain (outside the CDR3, taken from reference TRBV9 and TRBJ2-6): DSGVTQTPKHLITATGQRVTLRCSPRSGDLSVYWYQQSLDQGLQFLIQYYNGEERAKGNILERFSAQQFPDLHSELNLSSLELGDSALYFCASRQPLNVLTFGAGSRLTVL.

This chain joins TRBV24-1 and TRBJ1-5; TRBD1 is a possible D gene (6 bases). With 4 bases removed from V and 0 bases from J, the gap between germline ends came to 9 bases. Looked up from germline, CDR1 is KGHDR and CDR2 is SFDVKD. The CDR3 covers 15 residues. The CDR3 reads CATSDHRVSNQPQHF. The CDR3 nucleotides read TGTGCCACCAGTGACCACAGGGTTAGCAATCAGCCCCAGCATTTT.

The V and J genes are TRBV27 and TRBJ1-5; maybe TRBD1 (6 bases). In germline, CDR1 is MNHEY, CDR2 SMNVEV (reference sequence). V was clipped by 3 bases and J by 6 bases, with 12 bases between them. The CDR3 extends over 14 amino acids. The CDR3 loop reads CASSFNRGGQPQHF. Written as DNA, the CDR3 is TGTGCCAGCAGTTTCAACAGAGGGGGTCAGCCCCAGCATTTT.

The chain is built from TRBV6-5 and TRBJ2-2, with D hard to call. Looked up from germline, CDR1 is MNHEY and CDR2 is SVGAGI. The CDR3 totals 13 residues. The V and J ends lost 6 bases and 6 bases respectively, with 11 bases between them. CDR3 sequence: CASRGSVAGELFF. The CDR3 nucleotides are TGTGCCAGCAGGGGCTCGGTCGCCGGGGAGCTGTTTTTT.

The rearrangement links TRBV28 to TRBJ1-2; the D is unclear. Germline-derived CDR1 and CDR2 are MDHEN and SYDVKM. There are 13 residues in the CDR3. V lost 4 bases and J lost 2, with 8 bases in between. Here the CDR3 reads CASSSDMNYGYTF. In DNA form, the CDR3 reads TGTGCCAGCAGTTCCGACATGAACTATGGCTACACCTTC.